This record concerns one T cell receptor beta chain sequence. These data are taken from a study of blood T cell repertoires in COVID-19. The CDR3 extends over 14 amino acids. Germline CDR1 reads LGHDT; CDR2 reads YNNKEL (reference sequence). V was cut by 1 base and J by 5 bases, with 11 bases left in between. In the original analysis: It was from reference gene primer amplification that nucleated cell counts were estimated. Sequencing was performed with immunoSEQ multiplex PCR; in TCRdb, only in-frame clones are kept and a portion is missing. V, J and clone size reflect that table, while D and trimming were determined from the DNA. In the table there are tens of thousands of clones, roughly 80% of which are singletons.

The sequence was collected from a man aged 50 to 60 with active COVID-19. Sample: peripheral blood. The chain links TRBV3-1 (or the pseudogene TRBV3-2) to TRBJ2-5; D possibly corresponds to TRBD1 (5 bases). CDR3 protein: CASSQAGFVETQYF. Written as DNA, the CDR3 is TGTGCCAGCAGCCAAGCAGGGTTCGTGGAGACCCAGTACTTC.